This T cell receptor delta chain was identified in a study of γδ T cells in repeated Plasmodium falciparum infection. This CDR3 spans 16 amino acids. The germline V gene has CDR1 GEAIGNYY and CDR2 EKD. V was clipped by 4 bases and J by 0 bases; unmatched bases: 10. To note about this clone: This DNA's translation and the protein TCRdb lists, from a much larger clone, do not match at residue 8, likely due to a read error; the protein shown is translated from the DNA.

Flow sorting of PBMC yielded separate Vgamma9/Vdelta2+ and Vdelta2-negative gammadelta T cell populations for bulk repertoire analysis. TCRdb called clones anew from the multiplex PCR reads with CATT. Here the sample spans 50,000 to 60,000 delta-chain clones, roughly 2% being singletons. This chain joins TRDV2 and TRDJ1, with 7 bases lining up with TRDD3. Germline matching of the DNA provided the J gene here, since TCRdb leaves it blank. This TCR was sampled from a pool of human donors (malaria-infected and uninfected, not separated). The material sequenced was gamma-delta T cells from blood. The CDR3 sequence is CACEALGGLDTDKLIF. The CDR3 DNA reads TGTGCCTGTGAGGCCCTGGGGGGACTCGACACCGATAAACTCATCTTT.